Following are 25 T cell receptor beta chains from one sample sequenced in a study of control samples from healthy donors and cancer patients. Profiling relied on immunoSEQ multiplex PCR, and the TCRdb table lists in-frame clones only, not all of them. The sample yields some 70,000 clones, roughly 82% seen once. The specimen sequenced was PBMCs. The receptor set was obtained from a woman in her forties or fifties with lung cancer.

Turning to this clone: Germline is not matched at one junction end, which may reflect a read error. The identical CDR3 is also encoded by other nucleotide sequences in the sample. This chain connects TRBV6-2 or TRBV6-3 to TRBJ2-1, with 9 bases fitting TRBD1. The length of the CDR3 is 18 residues. Germline CDR1 is MNHEY and CDR2 is SVGEGT. The CDR3 sequence is CASSYSYRDRVSGNEQFF. CDR3 bases: TGTGCCAGCAGCTACTCTTACCGGGACAGGGTCTCTGGCAATGAGCAGTTCTTC.

The rearrangement links TRBV27 to TRBJ2-5; a weak D match, TRBD1 (5 bases). Looked up from germline, CDR1 is MNHEY and CDR2 is SMNVEV (reference sequence). This CDR3 region has 13 residues. Between the trimmed V and J ends, which lost 8 bases and 1 base, there was a span of 11 bases. The CDR3 loop is CASGTGFQETQYF. The CDR3 DNA is TGTGCCAGCGGAACAGGATTCCAAGAGACCCAGTACTTC.

This chain joins TRBV11-2 and TRBJ2-7; weak D call: TRBD2 (7 bases). From germline, CDR1 is SGHAT and CDR2 FQNNGV. With 0 bases removed from V and 0 bases from J, the gap between germline ends came to 9 bases. CDR3 length equals 15 residues. The CDR3 protein is CASSLDRGASYEQYF. CDR3 DNA sequence: TGTGCCAGCAGCTTAGATCGGGGGGCCTCCTACGAGCAGTACTTC.

The chain carries TRBV6-5 and TRBJ1-1; D is uncertain. V dropped 6 bases and J dropped 0 bases, with 11 bases sitting between them. The length of the CDR3 is 14 residues. Looked up from germline, CDR1 is MNHEY and CDR2 is SVGAGI. CDR3 bases: TGTGCCAGCAGCTTGATAATGATGAACACTGAAGCTTTCTTT. Translated: CASSLIMMNTEAFF.

CDR3 bases: TGTGCCAGCGGTCTCAGGGCCGGAAACACCATATATTTT. This encodes CASGLRAGNTIYF. The chain is built from TRBV11-2 and TRBJ1-3; D may be TRBD1 (5 bases). Germline-derived CDR1 and CDR2 are SGHAT and FQNNGV. CDR3 size: 13 residues. The V and J ends lost 8 bases and 4 bases respectively, with 12 bases between them.

Regarding this clone: Germline and junction disagree at one end, which may indicate a read error. The chain combines TRBV7-9 with TRBJ1-3; D is ambiguous. The germline gives CDR1 SEHNR, CDR2 FQNEAQ (reference sequence). This CDR3 spans 14 amino acids. The CDR3 here is CASTSLSSGDTIYF. The DNA for the CDR3 is TGTGCCAGCACCTCCTTGAGCTCTGGAGACACCATATATTTT.

This clone was observed a handful of times. J is TRBJ1-2 and V is TRBV24-1; D perhaps matches TRBD1 (6 bases). Germline V CDR1 and CDR2: KGHDR, SFDVKD. The CDR3 sequence is 13 residues long. Deletions cut 3 bases from V and 6 bases from J, with 10 bases between. CDR3 nucleotides: TGTGCCACCAGTGATAGAACAGGGAATGGCTACACCTTC. Protein sequence: CATSDRTGNGYTF.

As DNA, the CDR3 is TGTGCCAGCAGTCAAAGGGAACCCCTACCCTACGAGCAGTACTTC. It specifies CASSQREPLPYEQYF. The chain uses TRBV7-2 and TRBJ2-7; D ambiguous. CDR3 length: 15 amino acids. Germline V CDR1 and CDR2: SGHTA, FQGNSA. Trimming left V 6 bases short and J 2 bases short, with 17 bases between.

With regard to this clone: This sample includes further DNA sequences coding for the same CDR3. The chain employs TRBV29-1 and TRBJ1-1; 9 bases agree with TRBD1. V was pared by 5 bases and J by 1 base, with 2 bases of the junction left unmatched. The CDR3 is 13 residues long. In germline, CDR1 is SQVTM, CDR2 ANQGSEA. CDR3 nucleotide sequence: TGCAGCGTTCGACAGGGGGGGAACACTGAAGCTTTCTTT. Translated, it gives CSVRQGGNTEAFF.

This clone was seen only once. V is TRBV27 and J is TRBJ1-2; D might be TRBD1 (6 bases). V lost 5 bases and J lost 3, with 16 bases in between. This CDR3 is built from 15 residues. Germline V gives CDR1 MNHEY, CDR2 SMNVEV (reference sequence). The CDR3 sequence: CASSPRQVGDYGYTF. CDR3 nucleotide sequence: TGTGCCAGCAGTCCGCGACAGGTGGGGGACTATGGCTACACCTTC.

This clone appeared a single time. Other nucleotide sequences in the sample specify the same CDR3. The gene calls are TRBV29-1 and TRBJ1-1; D ambiguous. CDR3 size: 12 residues. V dropped 5 bases and J dropped 0 bases, with 7 bases sitting between them. CDR1 is SQVTM, CDR2 ANQGSEA, per germline. Here the CDR3 DNA reads TGCAGCGTTTCAGGCTTGAACACTGAAGCTTTCTTT. Translating gives CSVSGLNTEAFF.

This clone occurred once. The chain links TRBV9 to TRBJ2-7, with D possibly being TRBD1 (6 bases). V was cut by 0 bases and J by 2 bases, with 15 bases left in between. Per germline, CDR1 SGDLS and CDR2 YYNGEE. This CDR3 contains 16 residues. The CDR3 loop is CASSVVGAAKPYEQYF. For the CDR3, the DNA is TGTGCCAGCAGCGTAGTGGGGGCTGCGAAACCCTACGAGCAGTACTTC.

This clone has just a few counts. The chain joins TRBV3-1 (or the pseudogene TRBV3-2) to TRBJ1-2; 7 positions agree with TRBD1. CDR1 is LGHDT, CDR2 YNNKEL, per germline (reference sequence). This CDR3 has 16 amino acids. The ends lost 0 bases at V and 4 bases at J; junction bases unmatched: 8. CDR3 loop: CASSQDRGTDGYGYTF. The CDR3 DNA reads TGTGCCAGCAGCCAAGATCGGGGGACAGATGGCTATGGCTACACCTTC.

This clone has only a few counts. The rearrangement links TRBV6-2 or TRBV6-3 to TRBJ1-5, with D possibly being TRBD1 (6 bases). Germline-derived CDR1 and CDR2 are MNHEY and SVGEGT. CDR3 size: 14 residues. Deletions cut 2 bases from V and 8 bases from J, with 13 bases between. The CDR3 here is CASSYRGKGKPQHF. DNA for the CDR3: TGTGCCAGCAGTTACAGGGGGAAGGGAAAGCCCCAGCATTTT.

The chain couples TRBV7-2 to TRBJ1-2; D unclear. This CDR3 has 15 residues. Trimming cost V 1 base and J 2 bases, with 11 bases left between them. Germline loops: CDR1 SGHTA, CDR2 FQGNSA. The CDR3 spells CASSLEGNGNYGYTF. CDR3 in DNA: TGTGCCAGCAGCTTAGAGGGAAATGGAAACTATGGCTACACCTTC.

The V and J genes are TRBV19 and TRBJ1-4; no definite D call. The CDR3 contains 16 residues. V was shortened by 7 bases and J by 0 bases, with 15 bases between the two germline ends. The germline gives CDR1 LNHDA, CDR2 SQIVND (reference sequence). The CDR3 region is CASTGVGFATNEKLFF. CDR3 DNA sequence: TGTGCCAGTACCGGGGTCGGATTTGCAACTAATGAAAAACTGTTTTTT.

This chain joins TRBV7-9 and TRBJ1-1; 7 nucleotides match TRBD1. V lost 5 bases and J lost 2; bases outside the gene matches: 5. Per the germline V gene, CDR1 is SEHNR and CDR2 is FQNEAQ (reference sequence). The CDR3 is 14 residues long. CDR3 in amino acids: CASSPQGSNTEAFF. The CDR3 DNA reads as TGTGCCAGCAGCCCACAGGGGAGCAACACTGAAGCTTTCTTT. Drawing the rest from reference TRBV7-9 and TRBJ1-1, the complete variable domain is DTGVSQNPRHKITKRGQNVTFRCDPISEHNRLYWYRQTLGQGPEFLTYFQNEAQLEKSRLLSDRFSAERPKGSFSTLEIQRTEQGDSAMYLCASSPQGSNTEAFFGQGTRLTVV.

V and J are TRBV6-5 and TRBJ2-3; tentatively, D is TRBD1 or TRBD2 (5 bases each). The germline V gene encodes CDR1 MNHEY and CDR2 SVGAGI. The length of the CDR3 is 14 residues. V was cut by 10 bases and J by 4 bases, with 18 bases left in between. CDR3 residues: CATLEAGRADTQYF. CDR3 in DNA: TGTGCCACCCTTGAGGCAGGGAGAGCAGATACGCAGTATTTT.

On this clone: The germline gene is not matched at one end of the junction; a read error may be the cause. The rearrangement links TRBV5-1 to TRBJ2-7; D not resolved. The length of the CDR3 is 15 residues. Germline lookup yields CDR1 SGHRS and CDR2 YFSETQ. The CDR3 here is CASSLDRPPSHEQYF. The CDR3 bases are TGCGCCAGCAGCTTGGATCGGCCTCCCTCCCACGAGCAGTACTTC.

The J gene is TRBJ2-5, the V gene TRBV11-2, with D maybe TRBD1 (6 bases). This CDR3 is built from 14 residues. CDR1 and CDR2 from the germline V gene are SGHAT and FQNNGV. V gave up 1 base and J gave up 3 bases, with 9 bases separating them. The CDR3 nucleotides are TGTGCCAGCAGCTTAGTTAACAGGGAAGAGACCCAGTACTTC. Translated, it gives CASSLVNREETQYF. Variable domain in full (rest from reference TRBV11-2 and TRBJ2-5): EAGVAQSPRYKIIEKRQSVAFWCNPISGHATLYWYQQILGQGPKLLIQFQNNGVVDDSQLPKDRFSAERLKGVDSTLKIQPAKLEDSAVYLCASSLVNREETQYFGPGTRLLVL.

This clone was detected only once. The chain uses TRBV24-1 and TRBJ1-1; TRBD1 matches at 9 bases. CDR1 and CDR2 (germline): KGHDR, SFDVKD. V shed 4 bases and J 5 bases; nucleotides not matched to a gene: 7. The CDR3 is made up of 15 amino acids. Here the CDR3 DNA reads TGTGCCACCAGTGAATCCGACAGGGGGAGGACTGAAGCTTTCTTT. Translation: CATSESDRGRTEAFF.

The genes are TRBV11-3 and TRBJ1-1; D is unclear. The CDR3 contains 13 residues. V lost 1 base and J 0 bases, leaving 3 bases between the germline ends. Germline CDR1 reads SGHNT; CDR2 reads YENEEA. CDR3 in amino acids: CASSLGLNTEAFF. CDR3 nucleotides: TGTGCCAGCAGCTTAGGTCTGAACACTGAAGCTTTCTTT. The whole variable domain, remainder taken from reference TRBV11-3 and TRBJ1-1, is EAGVVQSPRYKIIEKKQPVAFWCNPISGHNTLYWYLQNLGQGPELLIRYENEEAVDDSQLPKDRFSAERLKGVDSTLKIQPAELGDSAVYLCASSLGLNTEAFFGQGTRLTVV.

This chain joins TRBV5-1 and TRBJ1-4, with a possible D match to TRBD1 (5 bases). The germline V gene has CDR1 SGHRS and CDR2 YFSETQ. The length of the CDR3 is 15 residues. The V end lost 0 bases, the J end lost 13 bases, and 19 bases lay between the germline ends. In DNA, the CDR3 is TGCGCCAGCAGCTTGGAGGGCCCGGCCCTTGGGGGACTGTTTTTT. Encoded protein: CASSLEGPALGGLFF.

The chain is built from TRBV7-8 and TRBJ1-2, with D unclear. This CDR3 has 18 residues. CDR1 is SGHVS, CDR2 FQNEAQ, per germline. V was trimmed by 1 base and J by 4 bases, leaving 22 bases between them. The CDR3 here is CASSLGGILGTTGYGYTF. The CDR3 DNA sequence: TGTGCCAGCAGCTTAGGTGGGATCCTGGGAACAACGGGCTATGGCTACACCTTC.

The chain is built from TRBV6-2 or TRBV6-3 and TRBJ2-2; TRBD2 might be the D (5 bases). The CDR3 sequence is 15 residues long. The V gene lost 2 bases and the J gene lost 6 bases, with 13 bases spanning the gap. The germline gives CDR1 MNHEY, CDR2 SVGEGT. The CDR3 is CASSYLAAGAGELFF. The DNA for the CDR3 is TGTGCCAGCAGTTACCTAGCAGCCGGGGCCGGGGAGCTGTTTTTT.